The clone carrying this TCR beta chain was seen a few times. Its antigen is unknown. Through template switching, a universal primer site was introduced, and the cDNA contained unique molecular identifiers. TCRdb processed the 5' RACE reads anew with MiXCR; each CDR3 protein has one entry. The data contain roughly 490,000 distinct CDR3 sequences, roughly 13% of them singletons. The entry originates in a study of identical twins. Findings and limits, study-wide: Analyses of zero insertions could be partly confounded by invariant MAIT and iNKT cells.

These data were also reused for a study on yellow fever vaccine responses in identical twins. Per that paper: Twins' vaccine T cell responses reportedly seemed partly convergent and partly personalized.

The receptor was derived from a woman in her late teens or twenties in good health. The sample was CD4+ T cells sorted from blood.

This chain's CDR3 is CSVSVRGMNTEAFF. CDR3 sequence (DNA): TGCAGCGTTTCTGTCAGGGGCATGAACACTGAAGCTTTCTTT. The V gene is TRBV29-1, the J gene TRBJ1-1; perhaps TRBD1 as D (6 bases). Germline assignment: CDR1 SQVTM and CDR2 ANQGSEA. The length of the CDR3 is 14 residues. V was pared by 5 bases and J by 0 bases, with 13 bases between.